This TCR beta chain was retrieved from a study of naive and memory T cell subsets. An equimolar mix of two oligonucleotides served as the beta constant-region primer for TRBC1 and TRBC2. Ligated cDNA was amplified by four rounds of PCR with nested alpha and beta constant-region primers and SP2. TCRdb independently ran MiXCR on the UMI-ligation and nested PCR reads; one entry per CDR3 protein. The sample consists of over 25,000 distinct CDR3 sequences, approximately 17% of them appearing once. The ends lost 4 bases at V and 4 bases at J; junction bases unmatched: 13. This CDR3 is 17 amino acids long. The chain employs TRBV12-3 or TRBV12-4 and TRBJ2-7, with 10 bases identical to TRBD2. This clonotype was obtained from a human donor in good health. The specimen was effector memory CD4+ T cells from blood. Documented subset: effector memory, CD45RA- CD27-. CDR3 sequence reads: CASSWSHSGRAKYEQYF. The CDR3 nucleotides are TGTGCCAGCAGTTGGTCCCACAGCGGGAGGGCTAAGTACGAGCAGTACTTC.